What follows are 12 T cell receptor beta chains derived from one specimen sequenced in a study of graft-versus-host responses after intestinal transplantation. No antigens are known for them. Sequencing was performed with immunoSEQ multiplex PCR; in TCRdb, only in-frame clones are kept and a portion is missing. Here the sample spans almost 85,000 clones, roughly nine tenths being singletons. The input for sequencing was unstimulated CD4+ T cells sorted from spleen or lymph node cells, taken before intestinal transplant. Receptors originate from a human donor who received an intestinal transplant.

Here the CDR3 reads CASSIGSGGPLSGNTIYF. The CDR3 region has the DNA TGTGCCAGTAGTATCGGATCAGGGGGCCCTCTCTCTGGAAACACCATATATTTT. V usage is TRBV19 and J usage is TRBJ1-3; 8 nucleotides match TRBD1. The CDR3 is 18 residues long. V gave up 3 bases and J gave up 0 bases; unmatched junction bases: 10. The germline CDR1 and CDR2 sequences are LNHDA and SQIVND (reference sequence).

This clone was observed a few times. The chain carries TRBV29-1 and TRBJ1-5; 8 positions agree with TRBD1. Unmatched junction bases numbered 5, after V lost 6 bases and J lost 1 base. Looked up from germline, CDR1 is SQVTM and CDR2 is ANQGSEA. There are 14 residues in the CDR3. The DNA for the CDR3 is TGCAGCGTCGCACAGGGGGAAAGCAATCAGCCCCAGCATTTT. Its translation: CSVAQGESNQPQHF.

This clone was found a few times. V is TRBV5-6 and J is TRBJ1-1; tentative D call: TRBD1 (6 bases). Looked up from germline, CDR1 is SGHDT and CDR2 is YYEEEE. This CDR3 has 13 residues. The V end was cut by 4 bases, the J end by 5 bases, with 12 bases between. CDR3 in amino acids: CASSVQGRTEAFF. The DNA for the CDR3 is TGTGCCAGCAGCGTACAGGGCCGAACTGAAGCTTTCTTT.

J is TRBJ1-2 and V is TRBV10-1; TRBD1 aligns across 7 bases. CDR3 size: 17 residues. Germline CDR1 WNHNN, CDR2 SYGVQD (reference sequence). With 2 bases clipped from V and 2 bases from J, the junction kept 11 bases outside the gene matches. The CDR3 DNA is TGCGCCAGCAGTGAGACAGGGGCCTATCCGATCAACTATGGCTACACCTTC. Translation gives CASSETGAYPINYGYTF.

V usage is TRBV5-1 and J usage is TRBJ2-1; no clear D. The germline gives CDR1 SGHRS, CDR2 YFSETQ. The CDR3 totals 14 residues. V lost 0 bases to trimming and J lost 4 bases, with 8 bases between them. CDR3 DNA: TGCGCCAGCAGCTTGGCTATTTCTTACAATGAGCAGTTCTTC. This sequence encodes CASSLAISYNEQFF.

The chain has TRBV29-1 and TRBJ1-4, with 9 bases aligning to TRBD1. CDR1 and CDR2 (germline): SQVTM, ANQGSEA. This CDR3 region has 12 residues. The J segment lost 7 bases and the V segment lost 6 bases, leaving 3 bases of the junction unmatched. The CDR3 DNA reads TGCAGCGTCACGGACAGGGGTGAAAAACTGTTTTTT. Protein product: CSVTDRGEKLFF.

This chain joins TRBV6-6 and TRBJ1-5; 12 bases align to TRBD1. The junction had 12 bases not matched to a gene; V was cut back by 6 bases and J by 9 bases. Germline V gene sequence: CDR1 MNHNY, CDR2 SVGAGI (reference sequence). The CDR3 sequence is 16 residues long. The CDR3 region has the DNA TGTGCCAGCAGACCCCCGGGACAGGGGGCATTTTGGCCCCAGCATTTT. Translated, it gives CASRPPGQGAFWPQHF.

The gene calls are TRBV11-2 and TRBJ2-7, with D perhaps matching TRBD1 (6 bases). The germline V gene encodes CDR1 SGHAT and CDR2 FQNNGV. Trimming removed 6 bases from V and 1 base from J, with 10 bases in between. The CDR3 loop spans 13 amino acids. The CDR3 sequence is CASRSGQSYEQYF. The CDR3 bases are TGTGCCAGCAGATCTGGACAGTCCTACGAGCAGTACTTC.

This clone appeared a single time. The chain has TRBV6-6 and TRBJ1-5; D unclear. This CDR3 comprises 14 residues. Germline-derived CDR1 and CDR2 are MNHNY and SVGAGI (reference sequence). V lost 0 bases and J lost 7, with 10 bases in between. The CDR3 region is CASSYSEVEQPQHF. CDR3 sequence (DNA): TGTGCCAGCAGTTACTCTGAGGTAGAGCAGCCCCAGCATTTT.

V is TRBV2 and J is TRBJ1-1, with 8 positions matching TRBD1. Germline values: CDR1 SNHLY, CDR2 FYNNEI. The CDR3 totals 18 residues. Trimming removed 7 bases from V and 1 base from J; junction bases left unmatched: 17. For the CDR3, the DNA is TGTGCCAGCATTCTCAAAAGTACAGGGGGAATATGGAACACTGAAGCTTTCTTT. Protein: CASILKSTGGIWNTEAFF. Full variable domain (missing parts from reference TRBV2 and TRBJ1-1): EPEVTQTPSHQVTQMGQEVILRCVPISNHLYFYWYRQILGQKVEFLVSFYNNEISEKSEIFDDQFSVERPDGSNFTLKIRSTKLEDSAMYFCASILKSTGGIWNTEAFFGQGTRLTVV.

This clone showed up just a few times. This chain joins TRBV7-2 and TRBJ2-2; 9 nucleotides align to TRBD1. Losses at the gene ends were 10 bases for V and 3 bases for J; bases not matched to a gene: 6. The CDR3 runs 14 residues. Germline values: CDR1 SGHTA, CDR2 FQGNSA. CDR3 sequence (DNA): TGTGCCATTAACAGGGGGCAGGACACCGGGGAGCTGTTTTTT. Protein: CAINRGQDTGELFF.

The chain is built from TRBV7-2 and TRBJ2-7; no reliable D call. V dropped 2 bases and J dropped 5 bases, with 10 bases sitting between them. This CDR3 is built from 13 residues. Germline V gives CDR1 SGHTA, CDR2 FQGNSA. The CDR3: CASSLTGTHEQYF. CDR3 DNA sequence: TGTGCCAGCAGCTTAACGGGTACCCACGAGCAGTACTTC. Variable domain in full (rest from reference TRBV7-2 and TRBJ2-7): GAGVSQSPSNKVTEKGKDVELRCDPISGHTALYWYRQSLGQGLEFLIYFQGNSAPDKSGLPSDRFSAERTGGSVSTLTIQRTQQEDSAVYLCASSLTGTHEQYFGPGTRLTVT.